The T cell receptor beta chain under discussion was sequenced for a study of OX40 agonist ivuxolimab in advanced cancers. Study-level results: The antigen specificity of the peripheral T cells (those that were expanded) was not determined.

Clones were sequenced by immunoSEQ multiplex PCR, and TCRdb holds only the in-frame ones, with some missing. The table lists about 100,000 clones, more than 85% of them singletons, with 0.5% to 0.65% in the top ten. On this clone itself: Its target is unknown.

The starting material was CD4+ or CD8+ T cells sorted from blood, obtained in a trial of the OX40 agonist ivuxolimab. This clonotype originated in an adult with an advanced solid tumor such as melanoma, head and neck, liver or kidney cancer.

CDR3 in DNA: TGTGCCAGCAAGAGGACAACAACTAATGAAAAACTGTTTTTT. Its protein product is CASKRTTTNEKLFF. This rearrangement joins TRBV6-1 to TRBJ1-4, with D possibly matching TRBD1 (5 bases). Trimming pared 7 bases from V and 0 bases from J, leaving 9 bases between. The CDR3 runs 14 residues. The germline gives CDR1 MNHNS, CDR2 SASEGT.